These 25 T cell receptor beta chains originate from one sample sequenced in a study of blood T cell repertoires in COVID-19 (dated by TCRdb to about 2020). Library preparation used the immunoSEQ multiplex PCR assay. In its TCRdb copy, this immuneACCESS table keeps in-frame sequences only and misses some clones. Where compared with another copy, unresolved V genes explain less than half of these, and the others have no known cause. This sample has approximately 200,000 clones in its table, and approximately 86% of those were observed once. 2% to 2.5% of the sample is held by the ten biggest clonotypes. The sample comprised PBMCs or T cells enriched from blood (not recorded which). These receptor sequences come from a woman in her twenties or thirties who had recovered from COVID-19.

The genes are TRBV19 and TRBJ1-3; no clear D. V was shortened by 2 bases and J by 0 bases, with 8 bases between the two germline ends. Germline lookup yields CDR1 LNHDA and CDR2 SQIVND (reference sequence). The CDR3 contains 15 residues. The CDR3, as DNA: TGTGCCAGTAGTATATCGTGGAGCTCTGGAAACACCATATATTTT. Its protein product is CASSISWSSGNTIYF.

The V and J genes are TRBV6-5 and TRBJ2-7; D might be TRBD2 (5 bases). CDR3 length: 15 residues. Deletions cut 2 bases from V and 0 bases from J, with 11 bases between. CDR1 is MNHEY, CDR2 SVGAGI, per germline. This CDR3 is CASSYPDFTSYEQYF. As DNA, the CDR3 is TGTGCCAGCAGTTACCCGGACTTTACCTCCTACGAGCAGTACTTC.

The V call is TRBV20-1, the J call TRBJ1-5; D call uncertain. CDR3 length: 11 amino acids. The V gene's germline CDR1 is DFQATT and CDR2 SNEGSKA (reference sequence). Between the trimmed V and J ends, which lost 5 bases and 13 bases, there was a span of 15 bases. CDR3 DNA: TGCAGTGCTCGCCGGGAGCAGTTTCAGCATTTT. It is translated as CSARREQFQHF.

CDR3 nucleotide sequence: TGTGCCAGCAGCTCTTCCCTGCGGGGGGGCACAGATACGCAGTATTTT. Translation gives CASSSSLRGGTDTQYF. This chain uses TRBV11-3 with TRBJ2-3, with 8 bases lining up with TRBD2. The CDR3 is made up of 16 amino acids. The trim removed 4 bases at V and 1 base at J, leaving 7 bases unmatched. Germline values: CDR1 SGHNT, CDR2 YENEEA.

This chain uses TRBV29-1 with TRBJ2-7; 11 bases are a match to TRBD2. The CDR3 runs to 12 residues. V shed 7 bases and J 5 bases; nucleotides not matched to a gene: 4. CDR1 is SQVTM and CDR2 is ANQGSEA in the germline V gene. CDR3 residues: CSGQLAGDEQYF. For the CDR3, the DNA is TGCAGCGGTCAACTAGCGGGAGACGAGCAGTACTTC.

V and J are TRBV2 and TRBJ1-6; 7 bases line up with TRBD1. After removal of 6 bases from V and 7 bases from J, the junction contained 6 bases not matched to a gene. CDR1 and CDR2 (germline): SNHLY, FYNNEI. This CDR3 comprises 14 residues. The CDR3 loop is CASRATGRNSPLHF. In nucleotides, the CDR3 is TGTGCCAGCAGAGCGACAGGGCGGAATTCACCCCTCCACTTT.

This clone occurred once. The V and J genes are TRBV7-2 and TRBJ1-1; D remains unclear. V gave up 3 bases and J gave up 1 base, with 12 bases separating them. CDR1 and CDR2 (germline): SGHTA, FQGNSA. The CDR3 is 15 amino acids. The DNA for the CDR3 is TGTGCCAGCAGCTTGCGCGGGAGCTGGAACACTGAAGCTTTCTTT. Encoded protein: CASSLRGSWNTEAFF.

The CDR3 DNA sequence: TGTGCCAGCACCGGGACAGGCAGCTATGGCTACACCTTC. Translating it yields CASTGTGSYGYTF. The rearrangement links TRBV2 to TRBJ1-2; 8 positions agree with TRBD1. This CDR3 comprises 13 residues. Germline CDR1 is SNHLY and CDR2 is FYNNEI. Trimming cost V 7 bases and J 4 bases; bases outside gene matches: 5.

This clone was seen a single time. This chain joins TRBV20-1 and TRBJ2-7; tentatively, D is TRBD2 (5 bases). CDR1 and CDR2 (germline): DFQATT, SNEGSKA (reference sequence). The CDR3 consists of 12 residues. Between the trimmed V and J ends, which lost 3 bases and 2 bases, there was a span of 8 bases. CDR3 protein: CSASAGAYEQYF. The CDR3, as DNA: TGCAGTGCTAGTGCCGGGGCCTACGAGCAGTACTTC.

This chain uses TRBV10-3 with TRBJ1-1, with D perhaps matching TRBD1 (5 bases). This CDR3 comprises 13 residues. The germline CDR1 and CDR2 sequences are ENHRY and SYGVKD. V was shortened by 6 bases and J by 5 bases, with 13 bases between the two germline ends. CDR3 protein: CAIRSRAATEAFF. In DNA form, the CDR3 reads TGTGCCATCAGGAGCAGGGCGGCGACTGAAGCTTTCTTT.

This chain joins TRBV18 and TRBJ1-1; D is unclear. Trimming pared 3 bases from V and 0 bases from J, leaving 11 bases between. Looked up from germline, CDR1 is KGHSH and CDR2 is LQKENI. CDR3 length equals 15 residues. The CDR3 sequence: CASSPLNSLNTEAFF. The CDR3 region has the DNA TGTGCCAGCTCACCTCTCAACAGTCTGAACACTGAAGCTTTCTTT.

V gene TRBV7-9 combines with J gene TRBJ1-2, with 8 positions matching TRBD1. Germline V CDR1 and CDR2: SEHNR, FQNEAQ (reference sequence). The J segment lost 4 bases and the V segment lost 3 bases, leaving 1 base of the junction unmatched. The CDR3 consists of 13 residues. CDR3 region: CASSFGQGYGYTF. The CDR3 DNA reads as TGTGCCAGCAGCTTTGGACAGGGCTATGGCTACACCTTC.

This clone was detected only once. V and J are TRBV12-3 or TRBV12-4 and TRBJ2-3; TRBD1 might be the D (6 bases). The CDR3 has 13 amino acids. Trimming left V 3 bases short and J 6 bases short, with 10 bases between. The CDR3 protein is CASSFGTTDTQYF. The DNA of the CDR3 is TGTGCCAGCAGTTTTGGGACAACCGATACGCAGTATTTT.

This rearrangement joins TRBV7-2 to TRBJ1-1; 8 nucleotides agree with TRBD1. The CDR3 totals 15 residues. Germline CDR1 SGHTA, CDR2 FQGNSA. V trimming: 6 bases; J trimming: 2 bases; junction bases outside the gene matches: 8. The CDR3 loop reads CASRDQGALNTEAFF. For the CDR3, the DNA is TGTGCCAGCAGGGATCAGGGGGCGCTTAACACTGAAGCTTTCTTT.

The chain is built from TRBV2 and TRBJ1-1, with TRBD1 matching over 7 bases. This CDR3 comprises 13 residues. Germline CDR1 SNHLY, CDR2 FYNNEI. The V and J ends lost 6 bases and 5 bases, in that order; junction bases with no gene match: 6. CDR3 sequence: CASRTTGITEAFF. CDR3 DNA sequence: TGTGCCAGCAGGACGACAGGGATAACTGAAGCTTTCTTT.

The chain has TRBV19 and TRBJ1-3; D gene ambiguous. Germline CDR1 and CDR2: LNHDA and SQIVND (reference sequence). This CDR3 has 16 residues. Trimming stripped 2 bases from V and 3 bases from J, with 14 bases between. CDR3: CASSIPGGGGGNTIYF. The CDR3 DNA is TGTGCCAGTAGTATACCCGGCGGCGGCGGTGGAAACACCATATATTTT.

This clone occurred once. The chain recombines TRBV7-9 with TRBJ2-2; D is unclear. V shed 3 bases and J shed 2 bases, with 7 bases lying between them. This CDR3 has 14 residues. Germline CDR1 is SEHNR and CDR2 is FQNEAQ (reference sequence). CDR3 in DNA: TGTGCCAGCAGCTTCCACGGTAACACCGGGGAGCTGTTTTTT. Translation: CASSFHGNTGELFF. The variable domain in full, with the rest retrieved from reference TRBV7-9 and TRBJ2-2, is DTGVSQNPRHKITKRGQNVTFRCDPISEHNRLYWYRQTLGQGPEFLTYFQNEAQLEKSRLLSDRFSAERPKGSFSTLEIQRTEQGDSAMYLCASSFHGNTGELFFGEGSRLTVL.

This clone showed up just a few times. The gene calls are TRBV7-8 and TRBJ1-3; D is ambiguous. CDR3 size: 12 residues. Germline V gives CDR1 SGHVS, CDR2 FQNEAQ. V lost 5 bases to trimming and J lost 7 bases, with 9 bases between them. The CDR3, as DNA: TGTGCCAGCAGCCCAACGGGTAACACCATATATTTT. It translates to CASSPTGNTIYF.

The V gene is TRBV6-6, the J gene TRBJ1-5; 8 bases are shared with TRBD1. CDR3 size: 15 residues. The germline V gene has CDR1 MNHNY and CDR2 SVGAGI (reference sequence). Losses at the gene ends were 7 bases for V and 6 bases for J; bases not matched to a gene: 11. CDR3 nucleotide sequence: TGTGCCAGCAAATTGGGACAGGCTGAAGGTCAGCCCCAGCATTTT. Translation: CASKLGQAEGQPQHF.

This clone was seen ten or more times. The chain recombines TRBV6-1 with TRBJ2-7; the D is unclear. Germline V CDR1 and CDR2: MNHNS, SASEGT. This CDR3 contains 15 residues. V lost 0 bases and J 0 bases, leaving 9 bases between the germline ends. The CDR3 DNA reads TGTGCCAGCAGTGAAGCTGGCCACATCTCCTACGAGCAGTACTTC. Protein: CASSEAGHISYEQYF.

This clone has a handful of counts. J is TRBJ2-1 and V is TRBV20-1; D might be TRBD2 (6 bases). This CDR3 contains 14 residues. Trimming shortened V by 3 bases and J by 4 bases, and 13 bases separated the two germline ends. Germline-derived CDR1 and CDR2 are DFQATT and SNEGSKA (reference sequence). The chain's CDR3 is CSASDGTGYNEQFF. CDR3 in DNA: TGCAGTGCTAGTGATGGGACTGGATACAATGAGCAGTTCTTC.

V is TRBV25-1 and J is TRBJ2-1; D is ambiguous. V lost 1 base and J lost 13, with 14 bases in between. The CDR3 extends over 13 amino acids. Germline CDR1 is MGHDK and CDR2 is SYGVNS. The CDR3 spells CASSEWAPGIQFF. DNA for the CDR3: TGTGCCAGCAGTGAATGGGCCCCCGGTATTCAGTTCTTC.

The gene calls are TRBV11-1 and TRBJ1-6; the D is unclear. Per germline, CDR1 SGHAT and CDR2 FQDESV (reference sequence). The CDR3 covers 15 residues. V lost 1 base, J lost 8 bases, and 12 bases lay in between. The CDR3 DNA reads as TGTGCCAGCAGCTTAGAGGCGGGGATTGATTCACCCCTCCACTTT. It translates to CASSLEAGIDSPLHF.

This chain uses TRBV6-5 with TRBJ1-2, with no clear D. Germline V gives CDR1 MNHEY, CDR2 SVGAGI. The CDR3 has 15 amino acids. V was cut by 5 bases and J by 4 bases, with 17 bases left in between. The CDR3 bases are TGTGCCAGCAGTCCCATGGGCGCGGACTTCTATGGCTACACCTTC. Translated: CASSPMGADFYGYTF.

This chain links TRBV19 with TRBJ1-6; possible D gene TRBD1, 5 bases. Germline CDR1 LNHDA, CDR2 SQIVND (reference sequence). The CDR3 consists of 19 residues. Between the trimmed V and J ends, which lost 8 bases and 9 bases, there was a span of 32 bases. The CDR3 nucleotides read TGTGCCAGTGGGGACTTGCTCCGGTCATTAGAGCTTAAAGGTTCACCCCTCCACTTT. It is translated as CASGDLLRSLELKGSPLHF. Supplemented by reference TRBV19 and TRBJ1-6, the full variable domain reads DGGITQSPKYLFRKEGQNVTLSCEQNLNHDAMYWYRQDPGQGLRLIYYSQIVNDFQKGDIAEGYSVSREKKESFPLTVTSAQKNPTAFYLCASGDLLRSLELKGSPLHFGNGTRLTVT.